This record concerns one T cell receptor beta chain sequence. Its antigen is as yet unknown. Markers CD45RO/CCR7/CD25/CD127/CD95/CD27 served to sort CD4+ naive, central memory, regulatory and stem cell-like memory cells. The data were obtained in a study of beta chain features in type 1 diabetes. Whole-study results and caveats: The study left unresolved whether HLA type influences TCRB rearrangement. Shortening of TCRB CDR3s, moderate but significant, appeared in all four CD4+ subsets of Type 1 diabetes patients. Possibly, sequencing cDNA over-represented cells that had high TCR expression levels.

With 4 bases removed from V and 0 bases from J, the gap between germline ends came to 6 bases. The CDR3 loop spans 13 amino acids. Germline V gives CDR1 LGHNT, CDR2 FRNRAP. Expressed TCRB transcripts were sequenced because the entire RNA isolate underwent reverse transcription. Generated by immunoSEQ multiplex PCR, the TCRdb table keeps only in-frame clones and is missing some. The table includes 250,000 to 350,000 clones, 15% detected once. The sequenced material came from naive CD4+ T cells from blood. The sequence came from a man aged 18 to 30 with type 1 diabetes. This sequence joins TRBV12-5 and TRBJ1-1; D call uncertain. Here the CDR3 DNA reads TGTGCTAGTGGTTCGGGAGTGAACACTGAAGCTTTCTTT. It translates to CASGSGVNTEAFF. Full variable domain (rest looked up from reference TRBV12-5 and TRBJ1-1): DARVTQTPRHKVTEMGQEVTMRCQPILGHNTVFWYRQTMMQGLELLAYFRNRAPLDDSGMPKDRFSAEMPDATLATLKIQPSEPRDSAVYFCASGSGVNTEAFFGQGTRLTVV.